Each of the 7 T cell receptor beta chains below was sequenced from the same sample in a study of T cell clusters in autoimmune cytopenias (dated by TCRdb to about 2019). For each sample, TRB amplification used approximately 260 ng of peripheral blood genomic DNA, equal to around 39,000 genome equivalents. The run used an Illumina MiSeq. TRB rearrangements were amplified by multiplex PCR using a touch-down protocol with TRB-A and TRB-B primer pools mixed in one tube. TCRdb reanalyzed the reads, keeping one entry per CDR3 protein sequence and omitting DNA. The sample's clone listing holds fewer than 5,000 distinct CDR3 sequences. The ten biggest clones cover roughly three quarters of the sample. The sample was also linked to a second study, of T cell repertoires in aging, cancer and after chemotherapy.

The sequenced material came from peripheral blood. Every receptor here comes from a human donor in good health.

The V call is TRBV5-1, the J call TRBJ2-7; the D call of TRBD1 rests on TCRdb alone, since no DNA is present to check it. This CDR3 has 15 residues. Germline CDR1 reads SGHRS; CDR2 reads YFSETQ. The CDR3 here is CASSRDRGNSYEQYF.

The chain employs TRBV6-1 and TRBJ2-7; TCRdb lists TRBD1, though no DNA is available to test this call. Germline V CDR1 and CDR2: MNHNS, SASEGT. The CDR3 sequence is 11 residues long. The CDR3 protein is CASTPLDEQYF.

The CDR3 reads CASSRGLADTGELFF. The chain carries TRBV6-2 or TRBV6-3 and TRBJ2-2; with no DNA, the TCRdb D assignment of TRBD2 cannot be verified. Germline CDR1 is MNHEY and CDR2 is SVGEGT. There are 15 residues in the CDR3.

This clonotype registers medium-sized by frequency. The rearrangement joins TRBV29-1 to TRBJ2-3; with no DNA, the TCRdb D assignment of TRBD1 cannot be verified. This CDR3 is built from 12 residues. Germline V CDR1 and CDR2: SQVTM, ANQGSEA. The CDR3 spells CSVAGATDTQYF.

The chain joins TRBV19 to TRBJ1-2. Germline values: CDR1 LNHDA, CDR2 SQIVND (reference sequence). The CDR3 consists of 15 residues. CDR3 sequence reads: CASKAARVSNYGYTF.

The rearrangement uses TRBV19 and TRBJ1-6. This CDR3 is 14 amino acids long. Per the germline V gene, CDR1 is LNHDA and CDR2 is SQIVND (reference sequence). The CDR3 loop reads CASREVDGTSPLHF.

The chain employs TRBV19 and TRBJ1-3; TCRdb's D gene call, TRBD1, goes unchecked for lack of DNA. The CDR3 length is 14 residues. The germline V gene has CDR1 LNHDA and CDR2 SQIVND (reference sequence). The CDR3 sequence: CASSTRGQGNTIYF.